The 28 T cell receptor beta chains below were found in one sample sequenced in a study of CD8 T cells in ankylosing spondylitis. Study findings and constraints: What seemed typical of ankylosing spondylitis blood was a TCR beta motif built from several highly homologous variants.

Their antigen targets remain unknown. TCRdb processed the 5' RACE reads anew with MiXCR; each CDR3 protein has one entry. The sample has about 840,000 distinct CDR3 sequences; approximately 12% are singletons. The material sequenced was blood, either unsorted or a sorted T cell fraction (not recorded which). The receptors here all came from a male donor with ankylosing spondylitis.

This clonotype came up many times. V usage is TRBV5-1 and J usage is TRBJ2-1, with D possibly being TRBD1 (6 bases). The CDR3 loop spans 14 amino acids. Trimming took 6 bases from V and 2 from J, leaving 12 bases between them. Per the germline V gene, CDR1 is SGHRS and CDR2 is YFSETQ. CDR3 coding DNA: TGCGCCAGCAATTGGGCAGGGGCCTACAATGAGCAGTTCTTC. Translated, it gives CASNWAGAYNEQFF.

This clonotype was recorded a few times. Here the CDR3 DNA reads TGCAGTGCGACGGAGGGTAACTATGGCTACACCTTC. As protein: CSATEGNYGYTF. V is TRBV20-1 and J is TRBJ1-2; unclear D gene. The CDR3 consists of 12 residues. Deletions cut 6 bases from V and 1 base from J, with 9 bases between. Germline CDR1 and CDR2: DFQATT and SNEGSKA (reference sequence).

Ten or more counts support this clonotype. CDR3 sequence: CSAGVINEKLFF. CDR3 in DNA: TGCAGCGCCGGTGTGATTAATGAAAAACTGTTTTTT. The rearrangement links TRBV29-1 to TRBJ1-4, with D hard to call. The CDR3 length is 12 residues. V was trimmed by 7 bases and J by 4 bases, leaving 10 bases between them. Germline V CDR1 and CDR2: SQVTM, ANQGSEA. The entire variable domain, with the rest obtained from reference TRBV29-1 and TRBJ1-4, is as follows: SAVISQKPSRDICQRGTSLTIQCQVDSQVTMMFWYRQQPGQSLTLIATANQGSEATYESGFVIDKFPISRPNLTFSTLTVSNMSPEDSSIYLCSAGVINEKLFFGSGTQLSVL.

This clonotype was seen a handful of times. This rearrangement joins TRBV7-3 to TRBJ2-7; D tentatively reads TRBD1 or TRBD2 (5 bases each). CDR1 and CDR2 from the germline V gene are SGHTA and FQGTGA. The germline V and J ends were trimmed by 6 bases and 0 bases, with 15 bases remaining between them. The CDR3 is made up of 15 amino acids. CDR3 in amino acids: CASSLGTAGSYEQYF. CDR3 DNA: TGTGCCAGCAGTCTTGGGACGGCCGGCTCCTACGAGCAGTACTTC.

The chain uses TRBV5-1 and TRBJ1-2; D not certain. CDR1 is SGHRS, CDR2 YFSETQ, per germline. The CDR3 has 15 residues. Trimming removed 0 bases from V and 4 bases from J, with 13 bases in between. CDR3 DNA: TGCGCCAGCAGCTTGGGACCGAGAACATCCTATGGCTACACCTTC. Translation gives CASSLGPRTSYGYTF.

This clonotype has only a few counts. V gene TRBV20-1 combines with J gene TRBJ1-2, with D perhaps matching TRBD1 (5 bases). The CDR3 loop spans 14 amino acids. V gave up 0 bases and J gave up 4 bases, with 12 bases separating them. Looked up from germline, CDR1 is DFQATT and CDR2 is SNEGSKA (reference sequence). The CDR3 region is CSARDGGFGYGYTF. In DNA, the CDR3 is TGCAGTGCTAGAGATGGGGGTTTCGGCTATGGCTACACCTTC.

The V gene is TRBV3-1, the J gene TRBJ2-7, with 8 bases aligning to TRBD2. CDR3 length equals 16 residues. V lost 6 bases, J lost 5 bases, and 15 bases stayed unmatched. Per germline, CDR1 LGHDT and CDR2 YNNKEL (reference sequence). For the CDR3, the DNA is TGTGCCAGCAGGCCAAGCGGGCTAGGAGCGGGGGACGAGCAGTACTTC. This encodes CASRPSGLGAGDEQYF.

The chain carries TRBV7-9 and TRBJ2-5; D is uncertain. Germline V gene data show CDR1 as SEHNR and CDR2 as FQNEAQ (reference sequence). CDR3 length: 13 residues. With 7 bases removed from V and 1 base from J, the gap between germline ends came to 10 bases. The CDR3 region is CASIRGSQETQYF. As DNA, the CDR3 is TGTGCCAGCATCCGTGGCTCCCAAGAGACCCAGTACTTC. The full variable domain, with the rest looked up from reference TRBV7-9 and TRBJ2-5, is DTGVSQNPRHKITKRGQNVTFRCDPISEHNRLYWYRQTLGQGPEFLTYFQNEAQLEKSRLLSDRFSAERPKGSFSTLEIQRTEQGDSAMYLCASIRGSQETQYFGPGTRLLVL.

This clonotype has a count of ten or more. The rearrangement links TRBV6-5 to TRBJ1-2; tentative D call: TRBD1 (6 bases). V lost 4 bases to trimming and J lost 8 bases, with 20 bases between them. The CDR3 totals 15 residues. The V gene's germline CDR1 is MNHEY and CDR2 SVGAGI. The CDR3 loop is CASSSGFGGAHGYTF. CDR3 coding DNA: TGTGCCAGCAGTTCGGGATTCGGGGGGGCCCACGGCTACACCTTC.

The table lists this clonotype with many counts. V gene TRBV7-2 combines with J gene TRBJ1-1, with D hard to call. V lost 6 bases, J lost 1 base, and 6 bases lay in between. This CDR3 is 12 amino acids long. Germline assignment: CDR1 SGHTA and CDR2 FQGNSA. The CDR3 loop reads CASSFSNTEAFF. The CDR3 DNA is TGTGCCAGCAGTTTCTCGAACACTGAAGCTTTCTTT.

This clonotype has just a few counts. V usage is TRBV7-2 and J usage is TRBJ1-1, with D possibly being TRBD1 (5 bases). Trimming pared 1 base from V and 5 bases from J, leaving 8 bases between. The CDR3 consists of 13 residues. CDR1 SGHTA and CDR2 FQGNSA come from the germline V gene. This chain's CDR3 is CASSLVSGTEAFF. CDR3 coding DNA: TGTGCCAGCAGCTTAGTGTCAGGGACTGAAGCTTTCTTT.

This clonotype was picked up a small number of times. This sequence joins TRBV5-4 and TRBJ1-1; D remains unclear. CDR3 length: 14 amino acids. The V end lost 7 bases, the J end lost 0 bases, and 13 bases lay between the germline ends. Germline V gene sequence: CDR1 SGHNT, CDR2 YYREEE (reference sequence). DNA for the CDR3: TGTGCCAGCCGTCGTGTGGGTGTGAACACTGAAGCTTTCTTT. This encodes CASRRVGVNTEAFF.

This clonotype was picked up many times. The chain combines TRBV7-2 with TRBJ2-2; D is uncertain. This CDR3 comprises 14 residues. Trimming took 1 base from V and 1 from J, leaving 4 bases between them. Germline V lookup: CDR1 SGHTA, CDR2 FQGNSA. The DNA for the CDR3 is TGTGCCAGCAGCTTAGTGGTGAACACCGGGGAGCTGTTTTTT. This sequence encodes CASSLVVNTGELFF.

Only a few counts were recorded for this clonotype. The V gene is TRBV5-1, the J gene TRBJ2-2, with 8 bases that match TRBD1. CDR1 and CDR2 from the germline V gene are SGHRS and YFSETQ. The CDR3 covers 15 residues. The ends lost 7 bases at V and 6 bases at J; junction bases unmatched: 11. This CDR3 is CASYPGQGSAGELFF. Written as DNA, the CDR3 is TGCGCCAGCTATCCCGGACAGGGTTCAGCCGGGGAGCTGTTTTTT.

This clonotype was counted only a few times. This chain joins TRBV20-1 and TRBJ1-1; 7 bases are shared with TRBD1. Germline CDR1 DFQATT, CDR2 SNEGSKA (reference sequence). The V gene end was trimmed by 0 bases and the J gene end by 3 bases; junction bases not matched to a gene: 10. The CDR3 is 16 amino acids. CDR3 sequence (DNA): TGCAGTGCTAGAGATGGCCAACAGGGGCAATACACTGAAGCTTTCTTT. Amino acid sequence: CSARDGQQGQYTEAFF.

This clonotype was detected a few times. The chain recombines TRBV4-2 with TRBJ2-7; TRBD2 matches 9 bases. J gave up 5 bases and V 4 bases, and 12 bases lay outside the gene matches. The germline V gene encodes CDR1 LGHNA and CDR2 YNFKEQ. The CDR3 covers 16 residues. The CDR3 protein is CASSPNRASGMDEQYF. The CDR3 coding sequence is TGTGCCAGCAGCCCGAACCGGGCTAGCGGGATGGACGAGCAGTACTTC.

This clonotype was counted ten times or more. The chain is built from TRBV7-2 and TRBJ2-1; possibly TRBD1 or TRBD2 for D (5 bases each). Looked up from germline, CDR1 is SGHTA and CDR2 is FQGNSA. The V end lost 6 bases, the J end lost 5 bases, and 14 bases lay between the germline ends. This CDR3 is built from 14 residues. The DNA for the CDR3 is TGTGCCAGCAGTCAGGGACCTACGAACAATGAGCAGTTCTTC. It yields the protein CASSQGPTNNEQFF.

There are a few counts of this clonotype. The chain combines TRBV7-2 with TRBJ1-2; 8 bases align to TRBD1. The germline gives CDR1 SGHTA, CDR2 FQGNSA. The CDR3 covers 15 residues. With V trimmed by 1 base and J by 2 bases, 3 bases remained unmatched. The CDR3 DNA reads TGTGCCAGCAGCTTAGGGACAGGGCCCAACTATGGCTACACCTTC. Protein sequence: CASSLGTGPNYGYTF. Complete variable domain (other parts from reference TRBV7-2 and TRBJ1-2): GAGVSQSPSNKVTEKGKDVELRCDPISGHTALYWYRQSLGQGLEFLIYFQGNSAPDKSGLPSDRFSAERTGGSVSTLTIQRTQQEDSAVYLCASSLGTGPNYGYTFGSGTRLTVV.

This clonotype was counted a few times. The chain carries TRBV15 and TRBJ1-1, with D possibly being TRBD1 (5 bases). Germline-derived CDR1 and CDR2 are LNHNV and YYDKDF (reference sequence). The CDR3 has 13 amino acids. Trimming shortened V by 0 bases and J by 10 bases, and 12 bases separated the two germline ends. DNA of the CDR3: TGTGCCACCAGCAGAGATCTTTCCGGGGGAGCTTTCTTT. Its protein product is CATSRDLSGGAFF.

This clonotype has at least ten counts. CDR3: CASSLAVREEAFF. CDR3 nucleotide sequence: TGTGCCAGCAGCTTGGCCGTCAGGGAGGAGGCTTTCTTT. The chain combines TRBV5-6 with TRBJ1-1; D perhaps matches TRBD1 (5 bases). Trimming removed 0 bases from V and 11 bases from J, with 14 bases in between. The length of the CDR3 is 13 residues. Germline V gives CDR1 SGHDT, CDR2 YYEEEE.

This clonotype was detected many times. V gene TRBV20-1 combines with J gene TRBJ1-2, with 8 positions matching TRBD1. Losses at the gene ends were 0 bases for V and 2 bases for J; bases not matched to a gene: 5. CDR3 length: 15 residues. In germline, CDR1 is DFQATT, CDR2 SNEGSKA (reference sequence). CDR3 region: CSAREPGGWNYGYTF. CDR3 DNA sequence: TGCAGTGCTAGAGAACCAGGGGGCTGGAACTATGGCTACACCTTC.

In its sample, this clonotype was seen a few times. The J gene is TRBJ1-6, the V gene TRBV20-1, with D maybe TRBD1 (6 bases). The V and J ends lost 3 bases and 6 bases respectively, with 18 bases between them. The CDR3 consists of 16 residues. Germline V gene data show CDR1 as DFQATT and CDR2 as SNEGSKA (reference sequence). The CDR3 coding sequence is TGCAGTGCTAGTTCTGGGGCAGGGGTCTCTAATTCACCCCTCCACTTT. Translating gives CSASSGAGVSNSPLHF.

This clonotype was picked up many times. The V call is TRBV15, the J call TRBJ1-2; a possible D gene is TRBD1 (6 bases). This CDR3 contains 13 residues. CDR1 is LNHNV, CDR2 YYDKDF, per germline (reference sequence). V lost 4 bases to trimming and J lost 5 bases, with 11 bases between them. CDR3: CATSTGAWYGYTF. In DNA, the CDR3 is TGTGCCACCAGCACGGGGGCATGGTATGGCTACACCTTC. Together with reference TRBV15 and TRBJ1-2, the CDR3 gives the full variable domain: DAMVIQNPRYQVTQFGKPVTLSCSQTLNHNVMYWYQQKSSQAPKLLFHYYDKDFNNEADTPDNFQSRRPNTSFCFLDIRSPGLGDTAMYLCATSTGAWYGYTFGSGTRLTVV.

The sample holds many counts of this clonotype. The chain uses TRBV12-3 or TRBV12-4 and TRBJ2-4, with D possibly matching TRBD2 (6 bases). This CDR3 spans 15 amino acids. Between the trimmed V and J ends, which lost 3 bases and 3 bases, there was a span of 12 bases. DNA for the CDR3: TGTGCCAGCAGTTTCCGAGACGGGGGCAAAAACATTCAGTACTTC. This gives the protein CASSFRDGGKNIQYF.

The genes are TRBV5-1 and TRBJ2-2; D unresolved. Looked up from germline, CDR1 is SGHRS and CDR2 is YFSETQ. The CDR3 loop spans 16 amino acids. Trimming removed 0 bases from V and 3 bases from J, with 12 bases in between. The CDR3 DNA is TGCGCCAGCAGCTTGGGGATAGGCCTATACACCGGGGAGCTGTTTTTT. It yields the protein CASSLGIGLYTGELFF.

This clonotype was observed at least ten times. The V and J genes are TRBV20-1 and TRBJ2-7; D gene ambiguous. This CDR3 contains 13 residues. Germline CDR1 is DFQATT and CDR2 is SNEGSKA (reference sequence). V was shortened by 2 bases and J by 2 bases, with 10 bases between the two germline ends. CDR3: CSARRGATYEQYF. The CDR3 DNA reads TGCAGTGCTAGACGCGGAGCTACCTACGAGCAGTACTTC.

The chain joins TRBV30 to TRBJ2-5; TRBD2 is a possible D gene (5 bases). CDR1 is GTSNPN, CDR2 SVGIG, per germline (reference sequence). Trimming removed 2 bases at V and 7 bases at J, with 14 bases between. The CDR3 consists of 13 residues. The CDR3 DNA reads TGTGCCTGGAGTCGGGGATCGGTGGGGACCCAGTACTTC. Its protein product is CAWSRGSVGTQYF.

The CDR3 here is CASTIGGVGYYEQYF. CDR3 coding DNA: TGTGCCAGCACCATTGGGGGGGTCGGGTACTACGAGCAGTACTTC. The chain joins TRBV5-6 to TRBJ2-7, with TRBD2 matching over 7 bases. The germline CDR1 and CDR2 sequences are SGHDT and YYEEEE. The ends lost 6 bases at V and 3 bases at J; junction bases unmatched: 12. The CDR3 has 15 amino acids.